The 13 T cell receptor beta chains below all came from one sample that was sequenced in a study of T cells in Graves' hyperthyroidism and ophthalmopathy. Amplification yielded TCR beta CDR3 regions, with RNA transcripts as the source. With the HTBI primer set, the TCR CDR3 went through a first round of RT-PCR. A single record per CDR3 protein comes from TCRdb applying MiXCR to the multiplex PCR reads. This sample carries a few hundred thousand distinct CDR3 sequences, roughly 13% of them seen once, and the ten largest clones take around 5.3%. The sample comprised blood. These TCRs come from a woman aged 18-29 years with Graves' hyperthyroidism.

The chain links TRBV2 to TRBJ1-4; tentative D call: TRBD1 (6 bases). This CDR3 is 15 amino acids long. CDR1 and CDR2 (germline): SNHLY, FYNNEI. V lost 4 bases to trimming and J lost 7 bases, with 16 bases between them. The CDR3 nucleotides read TGTGCCAGCAGTGTGGGGGCAGGGTCTATTGAAAAACTGTTTTTT. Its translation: CASSVGAGSIEKLFF.

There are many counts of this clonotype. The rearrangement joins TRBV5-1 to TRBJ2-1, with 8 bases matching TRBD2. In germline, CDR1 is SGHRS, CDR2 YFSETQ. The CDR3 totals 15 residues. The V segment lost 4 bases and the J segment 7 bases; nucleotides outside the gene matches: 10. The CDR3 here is CASSVPGLGRNEQFF. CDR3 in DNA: TGCGCCAGCAGCGTCCCGGGACTAGGGAGGAATGAGCAGTTCTTC.

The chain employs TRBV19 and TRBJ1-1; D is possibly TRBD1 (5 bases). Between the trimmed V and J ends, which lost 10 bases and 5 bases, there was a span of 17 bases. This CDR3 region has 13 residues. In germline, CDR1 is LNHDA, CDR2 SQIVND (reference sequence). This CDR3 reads CATQGEWGTEAFF. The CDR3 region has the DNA TGTGCCACCCAAGGGGAATGGGGTACTGAAGCTTTCTTT.

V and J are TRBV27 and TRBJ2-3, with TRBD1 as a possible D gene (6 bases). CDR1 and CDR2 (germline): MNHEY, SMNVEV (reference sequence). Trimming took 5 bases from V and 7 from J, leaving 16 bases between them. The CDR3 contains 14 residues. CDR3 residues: CASSLGASPYTQYF. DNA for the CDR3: TGTGCCAGCAGTCTGGGGGCTAGCCCGTATACGCAGTATTTT.

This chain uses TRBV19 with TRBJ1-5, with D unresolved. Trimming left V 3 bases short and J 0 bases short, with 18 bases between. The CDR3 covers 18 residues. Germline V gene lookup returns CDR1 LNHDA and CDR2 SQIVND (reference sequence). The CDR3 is CASSIGLLITHSNQPQHF. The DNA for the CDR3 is TGTGCCAGTAGTATCGGCCTGCTAATCACTCATAGCAATCAGCCCCAGCATTTT.

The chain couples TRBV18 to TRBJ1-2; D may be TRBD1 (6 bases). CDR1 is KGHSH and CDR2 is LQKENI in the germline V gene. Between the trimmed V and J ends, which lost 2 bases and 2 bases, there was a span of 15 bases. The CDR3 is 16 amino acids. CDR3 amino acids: CASSPASGVGNYGYTF. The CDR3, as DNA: TGTGCCAGCTCACCAGCATCAGGGGTAGGGAACTATGGCTACACCTTC.

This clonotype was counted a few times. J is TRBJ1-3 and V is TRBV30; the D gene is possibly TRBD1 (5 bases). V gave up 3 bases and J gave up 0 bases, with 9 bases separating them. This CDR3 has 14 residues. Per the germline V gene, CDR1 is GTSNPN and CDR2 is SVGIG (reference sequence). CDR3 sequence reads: CAWRGPFSGNTIYF. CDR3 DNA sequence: TGTGCCTGGAGGGGACCGTTCTCTGGAAACACCATATATTTT.

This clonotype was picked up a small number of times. The CDR3 sequence is CAWRLGTGGNQPQHF. As DNA, the CDR3 is TGTGCCTGGAGATTGGGGACAGGGGGCAATCAGCCCCAGCATTTT. The chain combines TRBV30 with TRBJ1-5; 10 nucleotides agree with TRBD1. After removal of 3 bases from V and 2 bases from J, the junction contained 4 bases not matched to a gene. The CDR3 contains 15 residues. Germline V gene sequence: CDR1 GTSNPN, CDR2 SVGIG (reference sequence).

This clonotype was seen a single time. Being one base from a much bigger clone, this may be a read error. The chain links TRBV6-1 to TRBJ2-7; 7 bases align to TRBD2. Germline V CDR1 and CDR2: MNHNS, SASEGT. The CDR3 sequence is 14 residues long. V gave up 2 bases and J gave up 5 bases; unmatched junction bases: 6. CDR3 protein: CASSERQGGHEQYF. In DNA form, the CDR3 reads TGTGCCAGCAGTGAACGCCAGGGAGGGCACGAGCAGTACTTC.

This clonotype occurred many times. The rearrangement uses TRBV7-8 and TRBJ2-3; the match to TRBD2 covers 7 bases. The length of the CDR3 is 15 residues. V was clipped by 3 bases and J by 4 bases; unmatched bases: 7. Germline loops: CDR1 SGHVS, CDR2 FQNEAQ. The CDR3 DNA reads TGTGCCAGCAGCTTTTCGGCGGGAGTCTCAGATACGCAGTATTTT. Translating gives CASSFSAGVSDTQYF.

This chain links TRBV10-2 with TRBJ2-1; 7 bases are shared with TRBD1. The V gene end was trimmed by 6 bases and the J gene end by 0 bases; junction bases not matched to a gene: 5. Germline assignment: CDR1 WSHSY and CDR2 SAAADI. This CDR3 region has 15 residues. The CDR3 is CASRGTASSYNEQFF. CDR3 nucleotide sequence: TGCGCCAGCAGAGGGACAGCCAGCTCCTACAATGAGCAGTTCTTC.

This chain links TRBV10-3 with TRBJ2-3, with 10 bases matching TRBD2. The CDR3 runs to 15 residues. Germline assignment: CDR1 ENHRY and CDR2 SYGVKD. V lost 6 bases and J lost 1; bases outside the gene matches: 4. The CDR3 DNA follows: TGTGCCATCAGCTCCGGGACTAGCGGCACAGATACGCAGTATTTT. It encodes CAISSGTSGTDTQYF.

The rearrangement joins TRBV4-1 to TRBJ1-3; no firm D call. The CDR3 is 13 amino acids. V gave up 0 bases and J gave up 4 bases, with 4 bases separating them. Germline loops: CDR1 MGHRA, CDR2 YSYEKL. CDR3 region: CASSQEEGNTIYF. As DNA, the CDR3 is TGCGCCAGCAGCCAAGAGGAGGGAAACACCATATATTTT.